A single sample is the source of the 13 T cell receptor beta chains below, sequenced in a study of tissue T cells after allogeneic stem cell transplantation. Assay used: immunoSEQ multiplex PCR; TCRdb lists only in-frame clones, some missing. The sample lists 1,900 or so clones, under 55% occurring once. Time point given: mouse harvest day 14 after allogeneic transplant. Mouse grafts combined 10^7 T-cell-depleted bone marrow cells with 10^6 splenic CD5+ T cells. The source material was lymph node tissue. These receptors all come from a female BALB/c mouse given C57BL/6 T cells with graft-versus-host disease after an allogeneic hematopoietic cell transplant.

A word on this clone: Gene and germline names: mouse. The read terminates 1 residue ahead of where the CDR3 ends, so the germline J gene completes it. The chain is built from TRBV12-2 and TRBJ1-5, with TRBD1 identical over 7 bases. The germline V gene has CDR1 SGHLS and CDR2 HYDKME. The CDR3 has 13 amino acids. With 4 bases clipped from V and 5 bases from J, the junction kept 4 bases outside the gene matches. CDR3 DNA (partial): TGTGCCAGCTCCCTTCAGGGGGACCAGGCTCCGCTT. This translates into CASSLQGDQAPL. The full CDR3 reads CASSLQGDQAPLF.

Within the sample, this clone is medium-sized. Germline and genes here are mouse. The missing CDR3 end, 1 residue past where the read stops, is filled in from the germline J gene. The chain combines TRBV26 with TRBJ2-1; 10 bases align to TRBD1. This CDR3 has 15 amino acids. Germline values: CDR1 KGHPV, CDR2 FQNQEV (reference sequence). V lost 6 bases to trimming and J lost 4 bases; unmatched junction nucleotides: 6. The DNA read from the CDR3 is TGTGCCAGCAGACCGGACAGGGGGGGGTATGCTGAGCAGTTC. Amino acids: CASRPDRGGYAEQF. The entire CDR3 sequence reads CASRPDRGGYAEQFF.

Notes on this clone: The listed genes are named as in mouse. Read sequence stops 1 residue before the CDR3 end, and the germline J gene provides the missing end. The genes are TRBV3 and TRBJ2-2; 8 bases map to TRBD1. V dropped 5 bases and J dropped 4; count of bases not matched to a gene: 3. The CDR3 extends over 14 amino acids. Germline V CDR1 and CDR2: SNHLY, FYNGKV (reference sequence). CDR3 bases read: TGTGCCAGCAGCCAGGGGGCAGGCACCGGGCAGCTCTAC. Translation gives CASSQGAGTGQLY. The full-length CDR3 reads as CASSQGAGTGQLYF.

This clone was seen more than once but under ten times. Gene names are mouse gene names. The read terminates 1 residue ahead of where the CDR3 ends, so the germline J gene completes it. This chain links TRBV4 with TRBJ2-7; 12 nucleotides agree with TRBD2. Germline V gene data show CDR1 as LGHDT and CDR2 as YNNKQL (reference sequence). The CDR3 spans 14 residues. The junction had 5 bases not matched to a gene; V was cut back by 4 bases and J by 7 bases. The CDR3 spells CASSFDWGGMEQYF. Incomplete CDR3 DNA: TGTGCCAGCAGCTTTGACTGGGGGGGCATGGAACAGTAC.

Points on this clone: Gene names are mouse gene names. The CDR3 goes on 1 residue after the read ends, and that part is filled in from the germline J gene. The V call is TRBV26, the J call TRBJ2-7; TRBD2 matches at 9 bases. Germline CDR1 reads KGHPV; CDR2 reads FQNQEV (reference sequence). The CDR3 is 15 amino acids. V dropped 3 bases and J dropped 0; count of bases not matched to a gene: 3. CDR3 region: CASSLGLGSSYEQYF. Partial CDR3 DNA: TGTGCCAGCAGTCTAGGACTGGGGAGCTCCTATGAACAGTAC.

Of note for this clone: All gene names here are mouse names. The read comes to an end 1 residue before the CDR3 does, leaving the germline J gene to fill in the end. The V and J genes are TRBV13-2 and TRBJ2-4; 13 bases fit TRBD2. This CDR3 has 15 residues. V lost 3 bases and J lost 4; bases outside the gene matches: 2. CDR1 and CDR2 from the germline V gene are NNHNN and SYGAGS (reference sequence). CDR3 DNA (partial): TGTGCCAGCGGTGGGGACTGGGGGGGGGAAAACACCTTGTAC. Translated: CASGGDWGGENTLY. The CDR3, in full, reads CASGGDWGGENTLYF.

Points on this clone: Mouse names are used for the genes. The read ends 1 residue before the CDR3 terminus; that terminus is restored from the germline J gene. The chain has TRBV3 and TRBJ2-4; D gene uncertain. V lost 5 bases and J lost 1, with 7 bases in between. Germline CDR1 and CDR2: SNHLY and FYNGKV (reference sequence). CDR3 size: 13 residues. The sequenced CDR3 bases are TGTGCCAGCAGCAAGTTCGGTCAAAACACCTTGTAC. It specifies CASSKFGQNTLY. The entire CDR3 protein is CASSKFGQNTLYF.

Comment on this clone: Gene names refer to mouse genes. Sequencing ends 1 residue short of the CDR3 end; the germline J gene provides the rest. The gene calls are TRBV31 and TRBJ2-7, with D hard to call. Germline V gene sequence: CDR1 GKSSPN, CDR2 SITVG. V shed 5 bases and J shed 4 bases, with 6 bases lying between them. The CDR3 contains 10 residues. The CDR3 reads CAWDSYEQYF. CDR3 DNA, as far as it was read: TGTGCCTGGGACTCATATGAACAGTAC.

This clone was seen more than once but under ten times. The gene names given are mouse names. Read sequence stops 1 residue before the CDR3 end, and the germline J gene provides the missing end. The V gene is TRBV29, the J gene TRBJ2-5; TRBD2 agrees at 9 bases. The CDR3 length is 14 residues. Germline CDR1 reads MSHET; CDR2 reads SYDVDS. V shed 3 bases and J 3 bases; nucleotides not matched to a gene: 1. The sequenced part of the CDR3 DNA is TGTGCTAGCAGTTTCACTGGGGGGCAAGACACCCAGTAC. Amino acid sequence: CASSFTGGQDTQY. The CDR3 reads in full as CASSFTGGQDTQYF.

Remarks on this clone: The germline and genes are mouse ones. The read halts 1 residue ahead of the CDR3 end, with the missing end drawn from the germline J gene. The chain employs TRBV16 and TRBJ1-6; no firm D call. TRBJ1-6 is annotated as an ORF whose role is uncertain. Germline V lookup: CDR1 SGHSA, CDR2 FRNQAP. The CDR3 has 13 residues. Trimming removed 0 bases from V and 7 bases from J, with 4 bases in between. The part of the CDR3 DNA that was read is TGTGCAAGCAGCTTAGATGCGAATTCGCCCCTCTAC. Protein sequence: CASSLDANSPLY. The whole CDR3 sequence is CASSLDANSPLYF.

Concerning this clone: The gene names here belong to mouse. The read gets to within 1 residue of the CDR3 end, and the germline J gene fills in the rest. This chain connects TRBV19 to TRBJ1-6; D gene unclear. TRBJ1-6 carries the ORF label, with uncertain function. This CDR3 has 15 amino acids. The germline V gene encodes CDR1 FNHDT and CDR2 SITEND (reference sequence). Between the trimmed V and J ends, which lost 0 bases and 4 bases, there was a span of 8 bases. The sequenced CDR3 bases are TGTGCCAGCAGTATAGCTCCGGGATATAATTCGCCCCTCTAC. It yields the protein CASSIAPGYNSPLY. The complete CDR3 reads CASSIAPGYNSPLYF.

On this clone itself: Gene names refer to mouse genes. The sequence runs out 1 residue before the end of the CDR3; the remainder is reconstructed from the germline J gene. The genes are TRBV5 and TRBJ2-5; D uncertain. Germline CDR1 reads LGHNA; CDR2 reads YNLKQL (reference sequence). The CDR3 extends over 15 amino acids. Trimming took off 0 bases at V and 1 base at J, with 8 bases between the two ends. CDR3 residues: CASSQDTGYQDTQYF. The part of the CDR3 DNA that was read is TGTGCCAGCAGCCAAGATACGGGGTACCAAGACACCCAGTAC.

Concerning this clone: The listed genes are named as in mouse. From the germline J gene comes the end of the CDR3, since the read stops 1 residue before it. The chain has TRBV15 and TRBJ1-1, with TRBD1 as a possible D gene (6 bases). The CDR3 extends over 13 amino acids. V was clipped by 6 bases and J by 5 bases, with 13 bases between them. Germline V CDR1 and CDR2: SGHND, FRSKSL. CDR3 region: CASRPGGATEVFF. Incomplete CDR3 DNA: TGTGCCAGCAGACCCGGGGGGGCGACAGAAGTCTTC. The full variable domain, in which reference TRBV15 and TRBJ1-1 provide the parts outside the CDR3, is DAGVTQTPRHEVAEKGQTIILKCEPVSGHNDLFWYRQTKIQGLELLSYFRSKSLMEDGGAFKDRFKAEMLNSSFSTLKIQPTEPKDSAVYLCASRPGGATEVFFGKGTRLTVV.